The 28 T cell receptor beta chains below were found in one sample sequenced in a study of OX40 agonist ivuxolimab in advanced cancers. The method was immunoSEQ multiplex PCR; TCRdb's version includes in-frame clones alone and lacks a portion of them. The sample has around 67,000 clones; approximately 81% are singletons. The input for sequencing was CD4+ or CD8+ T cells sorted from blood, taken in a trial of the OX40 agonist ivuxolimab. The receptors were sampled from an adult with an advanced solid tumor such as melanoma, head and neck, liver or kidney cancer.

V is TRBV7-2 and J is TRBJ1-3; no clear D. The CDR3 loop spans 12 amino acids. In germline, CDR1 is SGHTA, CDR2 FQGNSA. V lost 0 bases and J 4 bases, leaving 1 base between the germline ends. The CDR3 nucleotides are TGTGCCAGCAGCTTAGCCGGAAACACCATATATTTT. Residues: CASSLAGNTIYF.

This chain links TRBV28 with TRBJ2-7, with D possibly called TRBD1 or TRBD2 (5 bases each). There are 14 residues in the CDR3. V dropped 4 bases and J dropped 1 base, with 11 bases sitting between them. The germline V gene has CDR1 MDHEN and CDR2 SYDVKM. The CDR3 loop reads CASSSRDGSYEQYF. The CDR3 DNA reads TGTGCCAGCAGTTCACGGGACGGATCCTACGAGCAGTACTTC.

This clone was picked up a small number of times. This chain joins TRBV11-2 and TRBJ2-3; D not resolved. Germline CDR1 reads SGHAT; CDR2 reads FQNNGV. V was cut by 1 base and J by 6 bases, with 14 bases left in between. The CDR3 loop spans 15 amino acids. DNA of the CDR3: TGTGCCAGCAGCTTAGGGATCGTTTTTAGGGATACGCAGTATTTT. Protein sequence: CASSLGIVFRDTQYF.

In its sample, this clone was seen a few times. The rearrangement uses TRBV10-3 and TRBJ2-5; 9 nucleotides agree with TRBD2. V was clipped by 5 bases and J by 4 bases; unmatched bases: 11. The CDR3 contains 16 residues. In germline, CDR1 is ENHRY, CDR2 SYGVKD. CDR3 DNA: TGTGCCATCAGTCAGTACGCTAGCGGGGACAGAGAGACCCAGTACTTC. Its translation is CAISQYASGDRETQYF.

The chain links TRBV7-6 to TRBJ2-7, with D perhaps matching TRBD1 or TRBD2 (6 bases each). The germline gives CDR1 SGHVS, CDR2 FNYEAQ. V was clipped by 3 bases and J by 5 bases, with 23 bases between them. The CDR3 length is 17 residues. The DNA of the CDR3 is TGTGCCAGCAGCTTCCTCCCGTCGGGGACGGGGGCGCACGAGCAGTACTTC. It encodes CASSFLPSGTGAHEQYF.

This rearrangement joins TRBV7-8 to TRBJ2-5, with unresolved D. Germline V gene sequence: CDR1 SGHVS, CDR2 FQNEAQ. V was pared by 0 bases and J by 2 bases, with 1 base between. This CDR3 region has 12 residues. The CDR3 region has the DNA TGTGCCAGCAGCTTAGCGCAAGAGACCCAGTACTTC. Translating gives CASSLAQETQYF.

The chain carries TRBV6-5 and TRBJ2-5; 8 bases are a match to TRBD2. The J call may be in error: the DNA end matches TRBJ2-7 better. In germline, CDR1 is MNHEY, CDR2 SVGAGI. CDR3 size: 16 residues. CDR3 loop: CASSSPGRGGSYEQYF. DNA for the CDR3: TGTGCCAGCAGTTCCCCAGGGCGCGGGGGGTCCTACGAGCAGTACTTC.

J is TRBJ2-3 and V is TRBV5-1, with D perhaps matching TRBD1 (5 bases). Per the germline V gene, CDR1 is SGHRS and CDR2 is YFSETQ. CDR3 length: 14 amino acids. Trimming left V 0 bases short and J 0 bases short, with 5 bases between. The chain's CDR3 is CASSLGQSTDTQYF. CDR3 in DNA: TGCGCCAGCAGCTTGGGACAGAGCACAGATACGCAGTATTTT.

V and J are TRBV7-7 and TRBJ2-5; TRBD2 matches at 8 bases. Germline V gives CDR1 SSHAT, CDR2 FNYEAQ (reference sequence). J gave up 1 base and V 5 bases, and 6 bases lay outside the gene matches. This CDR3 comprises 15 residues. As DNA, the CDR3 is TGTGCCAGCAGCCGCCTTCGGGGGGGCCAAGAGACCCAGTACTTC. Residues: CASSRLRGGQETQYF.

The rearrangement uses TRBV6-1 and TRBJ2-5, with D unclear. The CDR3 is made up of 14 amino acids. Trimming pared 6 bases from V and 5 bases from J, leaving 16 bases between. Looked up from germline, CDR1 is MNHNS and CDR2 is SASEGT. The CDR3 DNA sequence: TGTGCCAGCAGCCTCCGGCTAAGTGGGGAGACCCAGTACTTC. Encoded protein: CASSLRLSGETQYF.

This clone was recorded a few times. V and J are TRBV27 and TRBJ1-2; 8 nucleotides match TRBD1. V was clipped by 5 bases and J by 3 bases; unmatched bases: 8. Germline loops: CDR1 MNHEY, CDR2 SMNVEV (reference sequence). This CDR3 spans 15 amino acids. The CDR3 here is CASSPSGTGDYGYTF. CDR3 sequence (DNA): TGTGCCAGCAGTCCCTCCGGGACAGGAGACTATGGCTACACCTTC.

The chain is built from TRBV10-3 and TRBJ1-2, with 8 bases fitting TRBD1. Germline assignment: CDR1 ENHRY and CDR2 SYGVKD. The CDR3 has 14 residues. V was clipped by 2 bases and J by 4 bases; unmatched bases: 3. The CDR3 coding sequence is TGTGCCATCAGTGAGGACAGGGGTGGCTATGGCTACACCTTC. It yields the protein CAISEDRGGYGYTF.

The V gene is TRBV14, the J gene TRBJ2-7, with D possibly TRBD1 on 5 matching bases. Trimming cost V 0 bases and J 7 bases, with 13 bases left between them. The CDR3 extends over 14 amino acids. The germline gives CDR1 SGHDN, CDR2 FVKESK. The CDR3 DNA sequence: TGTGCCAGCAGCCAAGATGGGCAGGGTAGGGAGCAGTACTTC. It translates to CASSQDGQGREQYF.

In its sample, this clone was seen once. V and J are TRBV10-3 and TRBJ1-1; a weak D match, TRBD1 (5 bases). This CDR3 is 13 amino acids long. Trimming stripped 3 bases from V and 7 bases from J, with 12 bases between. Germline V gene lookup returns CDR1 ENHRY and CDR2 SYGVKD. CDR3 amino acids: CAISESRDGEAFF. The CDR3 bases are TGTGCCATCAGTGAATCCAGGGACGGTGAAGCTTTCTTT.

The chain links TRBV5-5 to TRBJ1-2; maybe TRBD1 (6 bases). V was trimmed by 0 bases and J by 4 bases, leaving 13 bases between them. CDR1 is SGHKS and CDR2 is YYEKEE in the germline V gene (reference sequence). The CDR3 length is 15 residues. The CDR3 DNA follows: TGTGCCAGCAGCTTGGACTCGACAGGTCGCTATGGCTACACCTTC. Translating gives CASSLDSTGRYGYTF. Combining the CDR3 with reference TRBV5-5 and TRBJ1-2 gives the whole variable domain DAGVTQSPTHLIKTRGQQVTLRCSPISGHKSVSWYQQVLGQGPQFIFQYYEKEERGRGNFPDRFSARQFPNYSSELNVNALLLGDSALYLCASSLDSTGRYGYTFGSGTRLTVV.

The J gene is TRBJ1-5, the V gene TRBV7-2, with 7 bases that match TRBD1. The junction had 0 bases not matched to a gene; V was cut back by 3 bases and J by 4 bases. CDR1 is SGHTA and CDR2 is FQGNSA in the germline V gene. This CDR3 comprises 13 residues. The CDR3 coding sequence is TGTGCCAGCAGCTTGGACAGGAATCAGCCCCAGCATTTT. Its protein product is CASSLDRNQPQHF.

The rearrangement uses TRBV7-8 and TRBJ2-3; D gene uncertain. The CDR3 loop spans 14 amino acids. CDR1 SGHVS and CDR2 FQNEAQ come from the germline V gene. The V gene lost 5 bases and the J gene lost 0 bases, with 9 bases spanning the gap. DNA for the CDR3: TGTGCCAGCAGCGCCGGACCGAGCACAGATACGCAGTATTTT. The encoded protein is CASSAGPSTDTQYF.

The rearrangement links TRBV6-1 to TRBJ2-5, with D uncertain. Trimming pared 0 bases from V and 5 bases from J, leaving 13 bases between. Germline assignment: CDR1 MNHNS and CDR2 SASEGT. The CDR3 extends over 15 amino acids. The CDR3 sequence is CASSEAQVGHETQYF. DNA of the CDR3: TGTGCCAGCAGTGAAGCGCAGGTCGGGCATGAGACCCAGTACTTC.

This chain joins TRBV27 and TRBJ2-7; either TRBD1 or TRBD2 may supply D (5 bases each). V lost 0 bases, J lost 9 bases, and 12 bases lay in between. From germline, CDR1 is MNHEY and CDR2 SMNVEV (reference sequence). The CDR3 is 13 residues long. The CDR3 protein is CASSLSTQAGQYF. The CDR3 nucleotides are TGTGCCAGCAGTTTATCGACACAGGCGGGGCAGTACTTC.

The chain links TRBV7-2 to TRBJ2-5, with a tentative D call TRBD1 (6 bases). Germline loops: CDR1 SGHTA, CDR2 FQGNSA. V dropped 5 bases and J dropped 2 bases, with 15 bases sitting between them. This CDR3 is 15 amino acids long. DNA for the CDR3: TGTGCCAGCAGCGAGGGGCAGGGGCTTCAAGAGACCCAGTACTTC. Its translation is CASSEGQGLQETQYF. The full variable domain, its missing parts supplied by reference TRBV7-2 and TRBJ2-5, is GAGVSQSPSNKVTEKGKDVELRCDPISGHTALYWYRQSLGQGLEFLIYFQGNSAPDKSGLPSDRFSAERTGGSVSTLTIQRTQQEDSAVYLCASSEGQGLQETQYFGPGTRLLVL.

V is TRBV15 and J is TRBJ2-5; TRBD1 aligns across 7 bases. V lost 6 bases, J lost 1 base, and 5 bases stayed unmatched. The V gene's germline CDR1 is LNHNV and CDR2 YYDKDF (reference sequence). The CDR3 covers 14 residues. The CDR3 is CATRVDRVQETQYF. CDR3 nucleotide sequence: TGTGCCACCAGAGTAGACAGGGTCCAAGAGACCCAGTACTTC.

V is TRBV7-2 and J is TRBJ2-5; D is possibly TRBD1 or TRBD2 (5 bases each). Germline lookup yields CDR1 SGHTA and CDR2 FQGNSA. This CDR3 has 13 amino acids. With 5 bases removed from V and 5 bases from J, the gap between germline ends came to 12 bases. The DNA of the CDR3 is TGTGCCAGCAGCCCCATGTGGGGGGAGACCCAGTACTTC. Translation gives CASSPMWGETQYF.

This clone has more than one count but fewer than ten. The chain couples TRBV6-1 to TRBJ1-1; maybe TRBD1 (5 bases). The CDR3 runs to 11 residues. Germline CDR1 MNHNS, CDR2 SASEGT. Trimming took off 4 bases at V and 11 bases at J, with 11 bases between the two ends. DNA of the CDR3: TGTGCCAGCAGTGGAATCAGGGAGGCTTTCTTT. Its translation: CASSGIREAFF.

The chain uses TRBV6-1 and TRBJ2-5; 7 bases map to TRBD1. CDR1 is MNHNS and CDR2 is SASEGT in the germline V gene. This CDR3 is 13 amino acids long. Losses at the gene ends were 6 bases for V and 5 bases for J; bases not matched to a gene: 6. The CDR3 nucleotides read TGTGCCAGCAGCCCCCCACAGGGGGAGACCCAGTACTTC. Amino acids: CASSPPQGETQYF.

The chain is built from TRBV28 and TRBJ1-2; 7 bases match TRBD1. V shed 2 bases and J 4 bases; nucleotides not matched to a gene: 10. The CDR3 totals 16 residues. Per the germline V gene, CDR1 is MDHEN and CDR2 is SYDVKM. The CDR3 here is CASSLRLTGTVYGYTF. CDR3 sequence (DNA): TGTGCCAGCAGTTTACGCTTGACCGGGACAGTCTATGGCTACACCTTC.

The chain carries TRBV7-8 and TRBJ2-7; tentative D call: TRBD2 (6 bases). Germline CDR1 SGHVS, CDR2 FQNEAQ. CDR3 size: 15 residues. Trimming removed 4 bases from V and 3 bases from J, with 16 bases in between. The DNA for the CDR3 is TGTGCCAGCAGCTCCCTAGCGACGGAGGGCTACGAGCAGTACTTC. This translates into CASSSLATEGYEQYF.

The rearrangement uses TRBV6-5 and TRBJ2-7; D remains ambiguous. CDR1 is MNHEY, CDR2 SVGAGI, per germline. V was pared by 5 bases and J by 0 bases, with 11 bases between. This CDR3 spans 14 amino acids. CDR3 DNA: TGTGCCAGCAGTCGAACTCGGACCTCCTACGAGCAGTACTTC. It translates to CASSRTRTSYEQYF.

The chain recombines TRBV19 with TRBJ2-3, with D perhaps matching TRBD1 or TRBD2 (7 bases each). CDR1 and CDR2 (germline): LNHDA, SQIVND (reference sequence). Trimming shortened V by 4 bases and J by 1 base, and 15 bases separated the two germline ends. There are 16 residues in the CDR3. The CDR3 loop is CASSKGGGAGTDTQYF. DNA for the CDR3: TGTGCCAGTAGTAAGGGAGGGGGCGCGGGCACAGATACGCAGTATTTT. Complete variable domain (other parts from reference TRBV19 and TRBJ2-3): DGGITQSPKYLFRKEGQNVTLSCEQNLNHDAMYWYRQDPGQGLRLIYYSQIVNDFQKGDIAEGYSVSREKKESFPLTVTSAQKNPTAFYLCASSKGGGAGTDTQYFGPGTRLTVL.